Each of the 5 T cell receptor beta chains below was sequenced from the same sample in a study of cytomegalovirus exposure and HLA in healthy donors. 60 Vbeta and 13 Jbeta primers were used in PCR. Assay used: immunoSEQ multiplex PCR; TCRdb lists only in-frame clones, some missing. Altogether over 150,000 clones are present, roughly 75% being singletons, with the ten largest covering 1%. The sequencing sample was made of PBMCs. These receptors all come from a woman aged 50 to 60 in good health and CMV-seropositive.

V and J are TRBV7-9 and TRBJ1-2, with D possibly TRBD1 on 5 matching bases. The V gene lost 1 base and the J gene lost 4 bases, with 13 bases spanning the gap. Germline CDR1 SEHNR, CDR2 FQNEAQ (reference sequence). The CDR3 consists of 15 residues. DNA for the CDR3: TGTGCCAGCAGCTTAGGATCGGGGGACGGCTATGGCTACACCTTC. This gives the protein CASSLGSGDGYGYTF.

Turning to this clone: One end of the junction varies from germline; a read error may be responsible. In DNA form, the CDR3 reads TGTTCCAGCGAGCGACAGATGAACACTGAAGCTTTCTTT. It codes for CSSERQMNTEAFF. J is TRBJ1-1 and V is TRBV7-9, with D possibly being TRBD1 (5 bases). This CDR3 comprises 13 residues. Looked up from germline, CDR1 is SEHNR and CDR2 is FQNEAQ (reference sequence).

The CDR3 nucleotides are TGTGCCAGCAGCTCCAGGGGGCAGCAGCCCCAGCATTTT. Protein product: CASSSRGQQPQHF. This sequence joins TRBV6-5 and TRBJ1-5; 8 bases are shared with TRBD1. Per germline, CDR1 MNHEY and CDR2 SVGAGI. The CDR3 consists of 13 residues. Trimming removed 6 bases from V and 7 bases from J; junction bases left unmatched: 5.

The chain carries TRBV28 and TRBJ2-5; perhaps TRBD2 as D (6 bases). Germline values: CDR1 MDHEN, CDR2 SYDVKM. This CDR3 is 17 amino acids long. With 3 bases removed from V and 7 bases from J, the gap between germline ends came to 24 bases. The CDR3 here is CASSFAAQVAAKGTQYF. The CDR3 DNA is TGTGCCAGCAGTTTCGCAGCCCAGGTAGCGGCTAAAGGGACCCAGTACTTC.

This clone has only a few counts. The V call is TRBV9, the J call TRBJ1-5; the D gene is possibly TRBD1 (6 bases). V lost 2 bases, J lost 0 bases, and 6 bases lay in between. This CDR3 comprises 14 residues. CDR1 and CDR2 (germline): SGDLS, YYNGEE. CDR3 protein: CASSVDSSNQPQHF. CDR3 nucleotides: TGTGCCAGCAGCGTGGACAGTAGCAATCAGCCCCAGCATTTT.